The following is a T cell receptor (beta chain) sequence with its context. Per the original data handling: Nucleated cell number was recorded as an estimate derived from reference gene primer amplification. Produced via immunoSEQ multiplex PCR; TCRdb's table is partial and in-frame only. D and trimming were read from the DNA, whereas the V and J calls and clone size are those reported in that table. In the table there are about 100,000 clones, about 89% of which are singletons. The entry originates in a study of blood T cell repertoires in COVID-19. Across the study: Researchers got acute and convalescent COVID-19 samples from the United States, Italy and Spain. The analysed material was cDNA or gDNA that came from T cells, B-cell-depleted T cells, or PBMCs.

Germline CDR1 reads LNHDA; CDR2 reads SQIVND (reference sequence). Trimming at V came to 6 bases and at J to 6 bases, leaving 8 bases not matched to a gene. This CDR3 spans 16 amino acids. The material sequenced was peripheral blood. This clonotype was obtained from a man in his forties or fifties with active or convalescent COVID-19. V usage is TRBV19 and J usage is TRBJ2-2, with 12 nucleotides matching TRBD2. CDR3 in amino acids: CASRPWTSGNAGELFF. CDR3 bases: TGTGCCAGTAGGCCCTGGACTAGCGGGAATGCCGGGGAGCTGTTTTTT.